These 27 T cell receptor beta chains share one sample of origin, sequenced in a study of blood T cell repertoires in COVID-19. Assay used: immunoSEQ multiplex PCR; TCRdb lists only in-frame clones, some missing. The sample includes around 150,000 clones, approximately 84% of them seen just once. Material for sequencing was peripheral blood. These receptors were obtained from an elderly woman with acute or convalescent COVID-19.

The rearrangement links TRBV12-3 or TRBV12-4 to TRBJ2-5, with no clear D. CDR3 length: 13 residues. Deletions cut 3 bases from V and 2 bases from J, with 7 bases between. CDR3 protein: CASSFRLQETQYF. CDR3 sequence (DNA): TGTGCCAGCAGTTTTAGACTTCAAGAGACCCAGTACTTC.

The chain recombines TRBV11-2 with TRBJ2-3, with 8 bases that match TRBD2. Per germline, CDR1 SGHAT and CDR2 FQNNGV. V trimming: 0 bases; J trimming: 2 bases; junction bases outside the gene matches: 16. This CDR3 is 20 amino acids long. This CDR3 reads CASSLDLPAGVWDHTDTQYF. The CDR3 bases are TGTGCCAGCAGCTTAGATCTCCCAGCGGGAGTATGGGACCACACAGATACGCAGTATTTT.

This chain links TRBV7-2 with TRBJ2-1, with D possibly being TRBD2 (6 bases). Trimming pared 5 bases from V and 10 bases from J, leaving 15 bases between. Germline V gives CDR1 SGHTA, CDR2 FQGNSA. The CDR3 loop spans 13 amino acids. The CDR3 loop reads CASSAPGLPEQFF. The CDR3 DNA sequence: TGTGCCAGCAGCGCGCCGGGACTTCCGGAGCAGTTCTTC. The full variable domain, with the rest looked up from reference TRBV7-2 and TRBJ2-1, is GAGVSQSPSNKVTEKGKDVELRCDPISGHTALYWYRQSLGQGLEFLIYFQGNSAPDKSGLPSDRFSAERTGGSVSTLTIQRTQQEDSAVYLCASSAPGLPEQFFGPGTRLTVL.

The rearrangement joins TRBV5-5 to TRBJ1-2; D call uncertain. Trimming took off 0 bases at V and 0 bases at J, with 6 bases between the two ends. The CDR3 sequence is 14 residues long. The germline gives CDR1 SGHKS, CDR2 YYEKEE (reference sequence). The CDR3 coding sequence is TGTGCCAGCAGCTTGGCAGACTCTAACTATGGCTACACCTTC. Its translation: CASSLADSNYGYTF. The variable domain in full, with the rest retrieved from reference TRBV5-5 and TRBJ1-2, is DAGVTQSPTHLIKTRGQQVTLRCSPISGHKSVSWYQQVLGQGPQFIFQYYEKEERGRGNFPDRFSARQFPNYSSELNVNALLLGDSALYLCASSLADSNYGYTFGSGTRLTVV.

This clone has a single count. The chain combines TRBV7-2 with TRBJ2-7; 9 bases map to TRBD2. The CDR3 runs to 14 residues. CDR1 SGHTA and CDR2 FQGNSA come from the germline V gene. V gave up 4 bases and J gave up 4 bases; unmatched junction bases: 5. The CDR3 DNA reads as TGTGCCAGCAGCTCCGCTAGCGGGGAGTACGAGCAGTACTTC. It encodes CASSSASGEYEQYF.

This clone was recorded once. This chain uses TRBV7-3 with TRBJ2-1; TRBD1 is a possible D gene (6 bases). V dropped 5 bases and J dropped 5 bases, with 7 bases sitting between them. In germline, CDR1 is SGHTA, CDR2 FQGTGA. This CDR3 has 12 amino acids. This chain's CDR3 is CASSPGDNEQFF. As DNA, the CDR3 is TGTGCCAGCAGCCCAGGGGACAATGAGCAGTTCTTC.

V and J are TRBV28 and TRBJ1-5; D is uncertain. The CDR3 consists of 16 residues. V lost 7 bases and J 0 bases, leaving 16 bases between the germline ends. From germline, CDR1 is MDHEN and CDR2 SYDVKM. This CDR3 is CASIPGRIVSNQPQHF. The DNA for the CDR3 is TGTGCCAGCATTCCAGGCAGGATTGTTAGCAATCAGCCCCAGCATTTT.

The V gene is TRBV11-2, the J gene TRBJ1-2, with D uncertain. Trimming removed 2 bases at V and 4 bases at J, with 14 bases between. CDR3 length: 15 residues. CDR1 and CDR2 from the germline V gene are SGHAT and FQNNGV. In DNA form, the CDR3 reads TGTGCCAGCAGCTTATCTGAGGGCAGCTTCTATGGCTACACCTTC. It codes for CASSLSEGSFYGYTF. The full variable domain, completed using reference TRBV11-2 and TRBJ1-2, is EAGVAQSPRYKIIEKRQSVAFWCNPISGHATLYWYQQILGQGPKLLIQFQNNGVVDDSQLPKDRFSAERLKGVDSTLKIQPAKLEDSAVYLCASSLSEGSFYGYTFGSGTRLTVV.

This clone turned up a few times. The chain employs TRBV30 and TRBJ2-7, with TRBD2 identical over 7 bases. The CDR3 is 13 amino acids. V dropped 2 bases and J dropped 4; count of bases not matched to a gene: 5. CDR1 and CDR2 (germline): GTSNPN, SVGIG (reference sequence). CDR3 nucleotide sequence: TGTGCCTGGAGTTGGACTAGAGGGTACGAGCAGTACTTC. Its protein is CAWSWTRGYEQYF.

The chain couples TRBV4-2 to TRBJ1-1; TRBD1 is a possible D gene (6 bases). Germline V gene lookup returns CDR1 LGHNA and CDR2 YNFKEQ. V lost 4 bases to trimming and J lost 5 bases, with 14 bases between them. The CDR3 sequence is 14 residues long. This CDR3 reads CASSPLTTGTEAFF. The CDR3 DNA follows: TGTGCCAGCAGCCCTCTCACGACAGGAACTGAAGCTTTCTTT.

The V and J genes are TRBV5-1 and TRBJ2-1, with TRBD2 as a possible D gene (5 bases). Germline V gives CDR1 SGHRS, CDR2 YFSETQ. V was trimmed by 4 bases and J by 5 bases, leaving 10 bases between them. CDR3 size: 13 residues. In DNA, the CDR3 is TGCGCCAGCAGCGTTTGGGAGAACAATGAGCAGTTCTTC. Its translation is CASSVWENNEQFF. Supplemented by reference TRBV5-1 and TRBJ2-1, the full variable domain reads KAGVTQTPRYLIKTRGQQVTLSCSPISGHRSVSWYQQTPGQGLQFLFEYFSETQRNKGNFPGRFSGRQFSNSRSEMNVSTLELGDSALYLCASSVWENNEQFFGPGTRLTVL.

V and J are TRBV2 and TRBJ1-1; D gene unclear. Trimming removed 2 bases from V and 1 base from J, with 8 bases in between. The CDR3 covers 14 residues. Looked up from germline, CDR1 is SNHLY and CDR2 is FYNNEI. This CDR3 reads CASSEFRENTEAFF. CDR3 nucleotides: TGTGCCAGCAGTGAATTTCGGGAGAACACTGAAGCTTTCTTT.

J is TRBJ1-2 and V is TRBV19; TRBD1 agrees at 7 bases. CDR1 LNHDA and CDR2 SQIVND come from the germline V gene (reference sequence). The CDR3 covers 14 residues. The V segment lost 7 bases and the J segment 3 bases; nucleotides outside the gene matches: 8. In DNA, the CDR3 is TGTGCCAGTACAAATGCCGGACAGGACTATGGCTACACCTTC. The encoded protein is CASTNAGQDYGYTF.

CDR3 DNA: TGTGCCAGCAGTCCCGGGACAGGCCTCGGGGAGCTGTTTTTT. Translated: CASSPGTGLGELFF. The chain employs TRBV6-4 and TRBJ2-2; 8 positions agree with TRBD1. Trimming took 5 bases from V and 7 from J; bases not matched to a gene: 6. Per germline, CDR1 MRHNA and CDR2 SNTAGT. The CDR3 has 14 residues.

The genes are TRBV12-3 or TRBV12-4 and TRBJ2-1, with TRBD2 matching 9 bases. The trim removed 6 bases at V and 6 bases at J, leaving 3 bases unmatched. The CDR3 loop spans 13 amino acids. The CDR3 protein is CASRETSGNEQFF. In DNA form, the CDR3 reads TGTGCCAGCAGAGAGACTAGCGGCAATGAGCAGTTCTTC.

This chain links TRBV10-3 with TRBJ1-1; D possibly corresponds to TRBD1 (5 bases). Germline-derived CDR1 and CDR2 are ENHRY and SYGVKD. V lost 0 bases and J 6 bases, leaving 17 bases between the germline ends. The CDR3 runs to 16 residues. The CDR3 coding sequence is TGTGCCATCAGTGAGTCGGGAGACGGGACTAAGGCTGAAGCTTTCTTT. It translates to CAISESGDGTKAEAFF.

The V gene is TRBV21-1, the J gene TRBJ2-5; TRBD1 is the table's D call, not checked against the DNA. TRBV21-1 is described as a pseudogene. The CDR3 is 17 residues long. In nucleotides, the CDR3 is TGTGCCAGCAGCCCCCTGCCGGGACAGGGGAAATGTGAGACCCAGTACTTC. Residues: CASSPLPGQGKCETQYF.

The genes are TRBV20-1 and TRBJ2-3; D ambiguous. This CDR3 comprises 14 residues. The ends were cut back, 3 bases at V and 6 bases at J, with 16 bases in the middle. The germline gives CDR1 DFQATT, CDR2 SNEGSKA (reference sequence). The DNA of the CDR3 is TGCAGTGCTAGTGAAGCGATTCGGCCCGATACGCAGTATTTT. As protein: CSASEAIRPDTQYF.

This chain links TRBV6-2 or TRBV6-3 with TRBJ2-3; 12 bases align to TRBD2. CDR1 is MNHEY and CDR2 is SVGEGT in the germline V gene. The CDR3 is made up of 14 amino acids. V lost 5 bases and J lost 7; bases outside the gene matches: 4. CDR3: CASSTGLAGYTQYF. CDR3 coding DNA: TGTGCCAGCAGTACGGGACTAGCGGGCTATACGCAGTATTTT.

The gene calls are TRBV30 and TRBJ1-1; D gene unclear. V was cut by 2 bases and J by 4 bases, with 11 bases left in between. The CDR3 is 13 residues long. Germline V gene data show CDR1 as GTSNPN and CDR2 as SVGIG (reference sequence). CDR3 DNA: TGTGCCTGGAGTAAAAACGAGTTCACTGAAGCTTTCTTT. It is translated as CAWSKNEFTEAFF.

This clone has more than one count but fewer than ten. The chain links TRBV19 to TRBJ2-3, with D possibly being TRBD2 (7 bases). The CDR3 runs to 16 residues. CDR1 is LNHDA and CDR2 is SQIVND in the germline V gene (reference sequence). Trimming left V 5 bases short and J 5 bases short, with 20 bases between. CDR3 in amino acids: CASSFAGGGAGDTQYF. CDR3 nucleotide sequence: TGTGCCAGTAGTTTTGCTGGCGGGGGCGCGGGAGATACGCAGTATTTT.

This sequence joins TRBV30 and TRBJ2-6, with 8 bases matching TRBD1. The ends lost 3 bases at V and 0 bases at J; junction bases unmatched: 4. The CDR3 totals 16 residues. Looked up from germline, CDR1 is GTSNPN and CDR2 is SVGIG (reference sequence). CDR3 protein: CAWRTGVSSGANVLTF. Here the CDR3 DNA reads TGTGCCTGGAGGACAGGGGTAAGCTCTGGGGCCAACGTCCTGACTTTC.

The rearrangement joins TRBV11-2 to TRBJ2-3; 7 bases match TRBD2. This CDR3 region has 17 residues. CDR1 SGHAT and CDR2 FQNNGV come from the germline V gene. The V segment lost 5 bases and the J segment 7 bases; nucleotides outside the gene matches: 18. CDR3 bases: TGTGCCAGCAGCCCCCAGTTCCGGGGGGAACTCGGAAATACGCAGTATTTT. Amino acid sequence: CASSPQFRGELGNTQYF.

This rearrangement joins TRBV28 to TRBJ1-2, with a possible D match to TRBD1 (6 bases). The CDR3 extends over 14 amino acids. Germline lookup yields CDR1 MDHEN and CDR2 SYDVKM. V was trimmed by 3 bases and J by 8 bases, leaving 16 bases between them. This chain's CDR3 is CASSLRSAGAGYTF. The CDR3 DNA reads as TGTGCCAGCAGTTTGAGATCGGCAGGGGCCGGCTACACCTTC.

This chain connects TRBV5-1 to TRBJ2-7; perhaps TRBD2 as D (6 bases). This CDR3 is built from 13 residues. The germline V and J ends were trimmed by 0 bases and 5 bases, with 9 bases remaining between them. Germline assignment: CDR1 SGHRS and CDR2 YFSETQ. In DNA, the CDR3 is TGCGCCAGCAGCTTGGCGGGGGTCAACGAGCAGTACTTC. Protein sequence: CASSLAGVNEQYF.

The CDR3 DNA is TGTGCCAGTAGTATAGATCATAGCCAGAGCTCCTACAATGAGCAGTTCTTC. Amino acid sequence: CASSIDHSQSSYNEQFF. The chain is built from TRBV19 and TRBJ2-1, with no clear D. The germline V and J ends were trimmed by 0 bases and 0 bases, with 12 bases remaining between them. The CDR3 extends over 17 amino acids. CDR1 LNHDA and CDR2 SQIVND come from the germline V gene (reference sequence).

The rearrangement joins TRBV19 to TRBJ1-1; 7 positions agree with TRBD1. Germline loops: CDR1 LNHDA, CDR2 SQIVND (reference sequence). This CDR3 spans 15 amino acids. V trimming: 7 bases; J trimming: 2 bases; junction bases outside the gene matches: 10. The CDR3, as DNA: TGTGCCAGTACATCACTAGACAGGGCAAACACTGAAGCTTTCTTT. Amino acids: CASTSLDRANTEAFF.